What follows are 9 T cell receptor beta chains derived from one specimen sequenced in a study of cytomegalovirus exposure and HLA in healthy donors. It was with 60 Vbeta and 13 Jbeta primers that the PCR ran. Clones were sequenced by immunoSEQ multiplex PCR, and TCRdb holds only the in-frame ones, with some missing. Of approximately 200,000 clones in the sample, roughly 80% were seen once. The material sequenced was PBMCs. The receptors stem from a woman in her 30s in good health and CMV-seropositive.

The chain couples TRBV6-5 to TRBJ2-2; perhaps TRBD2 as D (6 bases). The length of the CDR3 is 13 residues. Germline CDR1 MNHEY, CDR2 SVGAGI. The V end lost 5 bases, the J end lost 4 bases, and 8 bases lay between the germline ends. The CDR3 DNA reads TGTGCCAGCAGTCTAGCGCCCACCGGGGAGCTGTTTTTT. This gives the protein CASSLAPTGELFF.

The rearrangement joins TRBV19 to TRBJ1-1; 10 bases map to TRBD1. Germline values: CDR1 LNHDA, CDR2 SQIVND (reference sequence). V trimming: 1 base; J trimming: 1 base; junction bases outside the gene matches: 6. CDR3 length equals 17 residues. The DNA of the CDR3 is TGTGCCAGTAGTATAGGAGGGAGACAGGGGGCGAACACTGAAGCTTTCTTT. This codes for CASSIGGRQGANTEAFF. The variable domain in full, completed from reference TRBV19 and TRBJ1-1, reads DGGITQSPKYLFRKEGQNVTLSCEQNLNHDAMYWYRQDPGQGLRLIYYSQIVNDFQKGDIAEGYSVSREKKESFPLTVTSAQKNPTAFYLCASSIGGRQGANTEAFFGQGTRLTVV.

CDR3 bases: TGTGCCAGCAGTCCGACTGAATACCATGGCTACACCTTC. Residues: CASSPTEYHGYTF. The chain carries TRBV28 and TRBJ1-2; D unclear. Trimming left V 5 bases short and J 6 bases short, with 13 bases between. CDR1 and CDR2 from the germline V gene are MDHEN and SYDVKM. The CDR3 extends over 13 amino acids.

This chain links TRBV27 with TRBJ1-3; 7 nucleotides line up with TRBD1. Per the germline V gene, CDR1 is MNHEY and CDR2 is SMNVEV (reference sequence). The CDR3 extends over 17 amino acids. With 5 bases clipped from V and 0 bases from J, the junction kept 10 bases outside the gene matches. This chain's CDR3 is CASSPRDRFSSGNTIYF. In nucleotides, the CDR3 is TGTGCCAGCAGTCCGAGGGACAGATTCAGCTCTGGAAACACCATATATTTT.

CDR3 protein: CATSRDRASYNEQFF. For the CDR3, the DNA is TGTGCCACCAGCAGAGACAGGGCTTCCTACAATGAGCAGTTCTTC. The genes are TRBV15 and TRBJ2-1; D may be TRBD1 (5 bases). The germline V gene encodes CDR1 LNHNV and CDR2 YYDKDF (reference sequence). The CDR3 is 15 amino acids. The germline V and J ends were trimmed by 0 bases and 1 base, with 7 bases remaining between them.

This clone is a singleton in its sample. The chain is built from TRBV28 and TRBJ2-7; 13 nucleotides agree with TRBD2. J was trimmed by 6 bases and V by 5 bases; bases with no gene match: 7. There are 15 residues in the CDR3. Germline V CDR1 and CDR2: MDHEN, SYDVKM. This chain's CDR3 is CASSTTTSGRGEQYF. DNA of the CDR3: TGTGCCAGCAGTACAACAACTAGCGGGAGGGGCGAGCAGTACTTC.

CDR3 in amino acids: CASSWNRAFRGANVLTF. The CDR3, as DNA: TGTGCCAGCAGCTGGAACAGGGCTTTTCGGGGGGCCAACGTCCTGACTTTC. The chain has TRBV7-9 and TRBJ2-6; possibly TRBD1 for D (6 bases). Germline V lookup: CDR1 SEHNR, CDR2 FQNEAQ (reference sequence). The CDR3 runs 17 residues. With 4 bases removed from V and 4 bases from J, the gap between germline ends came to 17 bases.

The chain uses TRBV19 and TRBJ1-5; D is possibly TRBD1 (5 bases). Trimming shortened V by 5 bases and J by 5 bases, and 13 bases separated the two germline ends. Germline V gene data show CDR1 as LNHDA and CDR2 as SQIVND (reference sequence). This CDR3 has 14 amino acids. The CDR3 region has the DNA TGTGCCAGTAGTTGGTCAGGGTCCCATCAGCCCCAGCATTTT. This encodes CASSWSGSHQPQHF.

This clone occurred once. The CDR3 DNA reads as TGTGCCAGTAGTAGACTCGGGGAGCAGTACTTC. Protein: CASSRLGEQYF. The rearrangement links TRBV19 to TRBJ2-7, with D unclear. Per the germline V gene, CDR1 is LNHDA and CDR2 is SQIVND (reference sequence). The V and J ends lost 4 bases and 7 bases respectively, with 8 bases between them. The CDR3 is 11 residues long. Combining the CDR3 with reference TRBV19 and TRBJ2-7 gives the whole variable domain DGGITQSPKYLFRKEGQNVTLSCEQNLNHDAMYWYRQDPGQGLRLIYYSQIVNDFQKGDIAEGYSVSREKKESFPLTVTSAQKNPTAFYLCASSRLGEQYFGPGTRLTVT.